Each of the 17 T cell receptor beta chains below was sequenced from the same sample in a study of T cell responses to AZD1222 COVID-19 vaccine. The repertoire was sequenced with immunoSEQ multiplex PCR; TCRdb's copy has only in-frame clones and lacks some. This sample has some 130,000 clones; 75% to 90% occur once, and the top ten carry roughly 4%. This specimen consisted of peripheral blood, obtained on day 0 of AZD1222 vaccination. The origin of the receptors is an adult in good health.

V is TRBV6-4 and J is TRBJ2-6; D not certain. Per germline, CDR1 MRHNA and CDR2 SNTAGT. V was clipped by 0 bases and J by 4 bases, with 1 base between them. The CDR3 sequence is 13 residues long. Here the CDR3 reads CASSDSGANVLTF. The DNA for the CDR3 is TGTGCCAGCAGTGACTCAGGGGCCAACGTCCTGACTTTC.

The chain uses TRBV6-6 and TRBJ1-5; D is ambiguous. The CDR3 is 12 amino acids. The ends were cut back, 5 bases at V and 4 bases at J, with 6 bases in the middle. CDR1 and CDR2 from the germline V gene are MNHNY and SVGAGI (reference sequence). The CDR3 sequence: CASSDFNQPQHF. The CDR3, as DNA: TGTGCCAGCAGTGACTTTAATCAGCCCCAGCATTTT.

The J gene is TRBJ1-2, the V gene TRBV12-3 or TRBV12-4, with D possibly matching TRBD1 (5 bases). The CDR3 is 13 amino acids. Between the trimmed V and J ends, which lost 3 bases and 4 bases, there was a span of 9 bases. As DNA, the CDR3 is TGTGCCAGCAGTTTTCGGGGGGGCTATGGCTACACCTTC. Protein: CASSFRGGYGYTF.

The chain recombines TRBV1 with TRBJ2-5; no DNA check was done on the table's D call, TRBD2. TRBV1 is a listed pseudogene. There are 15 residues in the CDR3. CDR3 in DNA: TGCACCAGCAGCCAAGATGGGGATGGGGGGGAGACCCAGTACTTC. It translates to CTSSQDGDGGETQYF.

The rearrangement joins TRBV30 to TRBJ1-2; D unclear. The V end lost 0 bases, the J end lost 0 bases, and 8 bases lay between the germline ends. CDR3 length equals 14 residues. Germline-derived CDR1 and CDR2 are GTSNPN and SVGIG (reference sequence). The CDR3 DNA reads as TGTGCCTGGAGTGTACGGGCCGCTAACTATGGCTACACCTTC. Amino acid sequence: CAWSVRAANYGYTF. The full variable domain, rest sourced from reference TRBV30 and TRBJ1-2, is SQTIHQWPATLVQPVGSPLSLECTVEGTSNPNLYWYRQAAGRGLQLLFYSVGIGQISSEVPQNLSASRPQDRQFILSSKKLLLSDSGFYLCAWSVRAANYGYTFGSGTRLTVV.

The CDR3 here is CASSYGQGIGQPQHF. The CDR3 bases are TGTGCCAGCAGTTACGGACAGGGGATAGGTCAGCCCCAGCATTTT. The V gene is TRBV6-2 or TRBV6-3, the J gene TRBJ1-5; 9 bases align to TRBD1. After removal of 2 bases from V and 6 bases from J, the junction contained 5 bases not matched to a gene. The CDR3 sequence is 15 residues long. The germline gives CDR1 MNHEY, CDR2 SVGEGT.

The rearrangement uses TRBV28 and TRBJ1-6; possible D gene TRBD1, 6 bases. The CDR3 spans 16 residues. Germline-derived CDR1 and CDR2 are MDHEN and SYDVKM. Trimming removed 3 bases at V and 6 bases at J, with 15 bases between. CDR3 in amino acids: CASSLTGTIPNSPLHF. DNA for the CDR3: TGTGCCAGCAGTTTGACAGGAACAATACCTAATTCACCCCTCCACTTT.

V is TRBV28 and J is TRBJ2-1; 9 bases are a match to TRBD1. CDR3 length: 14 residues. Per the germline V gene, CDR1 is MDHEN and CDR2 is SYDVKM. J was trimmed by 8 bases and V by 5 bases; bases with no gene match: 7. The CDR3 loop is CASSPGQGLHEQFF. The CDR3 bases are TGTGCCAGCAGTCCGGGACAGGGTTTACATGAGCAGTTCTTC.

CDR3 region: CASSPPGQESTEAFF. The CDR3 DNA sequence: TGTGCCAGCAGCCCTCCCGGCCAGGAGAGCACTGAAGCTTTCTTT. The chain carries TRBV3-1 (or the pseudogene TRBV3-2) and TRBJ1-1; D unresolved. Trimming removed 4 bases from V and 4 bases from J, with 16 bases in between. Germline loops: CDR1 LGHDT, CDR2 YNNKEL (reference sequence). This CDR3 has 15 amino acids.

The rearrangement links TRBV19 to TRBJ1-5, with D unresolved. Trimming removed 0 bases from V and 0 bases from J, with 6 bases in between. Germline values: CDR1 LNHDA, CDR2 SQIVND (reference sequence). The length of the CDR3 is 15 residues. CDR3 DNA: TGTGCCAGTAGTATAGACAGATATAGCAATCAGCCCCAGCATTTT. Translation: CASSIDRYSNQPQHF.

The rearrangement links TRBV5-4 to TRBJ1-6; TRBD1 matches 8 bases. The V gene's germline CDR1 is SGHNT and CDR2 YYREEE (reference sequence). The CDR3 consists of 14 residues. J was trimmed by 7 bases and V by 4 bases; bases with no gene match: 4. CDR3 nucleotide sequence: TGTGCCAGCAGCCTGCGGACAGGGAATTCACCCCTCCACTTT. Its protein product is CASSLRTGNSPLHF.

The chain employs TRBV16 and TRBJ1-5; 8 nucleotides line up with TRBD1. Germline CDR1 KGHSY, CDR2 FQNENV. The CDR3 has 17 amino acids. V dropped 1 base and J dropped 1; count of bases not matched to a gene: 6. In nucleotides, the CDR3 is TGTGCCAGCAGCCAATTAGGACAGGGAGGAAGCAATCAGCCCCAGCATTTT. Its translation: CASSQLGQGGSNQPQHF. Drawing the rest from reference TRBV16 and TRBJ1-5, the complete variable domain is GEEVAQTPKHLVRGEGQKAKLYCAPIKGHSYVFWYQQVLKNEFKFLISFQNENVFDETGMPKERFSAKCLPNSPCSLEIQATKLEDSAVYFCASSQLGQGGSNQPQHFGDGTRLSIL.

The chain couples TRBV18 to TRBJ2-1, with D possibly TRBD2 on 5 matching bases. The germline V gene has CDR1 KGHSH and CDR2 LQKENI. The CDR3 loop spans 15 amino acids. The germline V and J ends were trimmed by 2 bases and 6 bases, with 14 bases remaining between them. The CDR3 coding sequence is TGTGCCAGCTCACCATACAACGGGCTAGCCAATGAGCAGTTCTTC. It encodes CASSPYNGLANEQFF.

V and J are TRBV6-5 and TRBJ1-1, with D uncertain. Germline V gene lookup returns CDR1 MNHEY and CDR2 SVGAGI. The CDR3 loop spans 15 amino acids. V was shortened by 5 bases and J by 1 base, with 14 bases between the two germline ends. CDR3 nucleotide sequence: TGTGCCAGCAGTCCCGGGTCAACCGGGAACACTGAAGCTTTCTTT. Translation: CASSPGSTGNTEAFF.

This chain links TRBV7-2 with TRBJ1-2; 7 nucleotides match TRBD1. V lost 1 base to trimming and J lost 4 bases; unmatched junction nucleotides: 9. The CDR3 extends over 16 amino acids. Germline lookup yields CDR1 SGHTA and CDR2 FQGNSA. The CDR3 region is CASSLVGQQTFYGYTF. The CDR3 DNA reads TGTGCCAGCAGCTTAGTGGGACAGCAAACCTTCTATGGCTACACCTTC.

A note on this clone: The same CDR3 also results from other DNA sequences found in this sample. This chain joins TRBV28 and TRBJ2-6; D unclear. CDR1 and CDR2 from the germline V gene are MDHEN and SYDVKM. V gave up 6 bases and J gave up 0 bases, with 6 bases separating them. The CDR3 is 14 amino acids. The chain's CDR3 is CASRGYSGANVLTF. CDR3 in DNA: TGTGCCAGCAGAGGCTACTCTGGGGCCAACGTCCTGACTTTC.

V is TRBV28 and J is TRBJ2-4, with 8 bases matching TRBD2. The CDR3 is made up of 15 amino acids. Germline lookup yields CDR1 MDHEN and CDR2 SYDVKM. Trimming removed 8 bases from V and 8 bases from J; junction bases left unmatched: 14. The CDR3 coding sequence is TGTGCCAGCCCTCCTCGGGGGGGCGCAATGGACATTCAGTACTTC. It translates to CASPPRGGAMDIQYF.